This paragraph covers one T cell receptor beta chain sequence. Its antigen is still unknown. The data stem from a study of identical twins. Study-wide results and limits: Modelling underestimated the level of out-of-frame TCR alpha sharing observed in monozygotic twins. The study based its conclusions on cross-sectional statistical analysis and did not follow the same donors.

V lost 0 bases to trimming and J lost 0 bases, with 6 bases between them. The length of the CDR3 is 14 residues. Germline V lookup: CDR1 LNHNV, CDR2 YYDKDF (reference sequence). Using its own MiXCR run on the 5' RACE reads, TCRdb lists one record per CDR3 protein. Of roughly 690,000 distinct CDR3 sequences in the sample, roughly 20% were seen once. A further study also used this sample, focusing on T cells expressing NK-cell markers. From that study: In sorted CD3+CD56+NKG2C+, CD3+CD56+NKG2C- and CD3+CD56-NKG2C+ T cells, TCR beta repertoires were obtained.

Sequenced material: PBMCs. This sequence joins TRBV15 and TRBJ2-7; D unclear. The receptor was derived from a woman younger than 35 in good health. CDR3 amino acids: CATSREVSSYEQYF. The CDR3 DNA is TGTGCCACCAGCAGAGAGGTTAGCTCCTACGAGCAGTACTTC.